The clone carrying this T cell receptor beta chain was counted ten times or more. Its antigen is undetermined. Noted time point: pre-sensitization, week 0. Indicated treatment: therapeutic diphenylcyclopropenone sensitization with weekly scalp DPC. The CDR3 has 13 amino acids. Germline CDR1 is MNHEY and CDR2 is SVGEGT. The V end lost 2 bases, the J end lost 5 bases, and 7 bases lay between the germline ends. This record comes from a study of human T cells and chemical hapten exposure. Study information: Weekly diphenylcyclopropenone doses were given to patients' scalps across the roughly 24-week study.

Findings and limits, study-wide: Expanded TCR counts at PT1 were positively correlated with the patch test score.

TCRdb called the RACE reads again in MiXCR, with one record for every CDR3 protein. The data contain about 70,000 distinct CDR3 sequences, 11% of them singletons. The genes are TRBV6-2 or TRBV6-3 and TRBJ2-1; D is uncertain. This clonotype originated in a woman between 45 and 65 years old with alopecia areata. Some clones in this sample may be carry-over from other donors' samples. The material was whole blood, obtained in connection with sensitization to the hapten diphenylcyclopropenone (DPC). The chain's CDR3 is CASSYGRHNEQFF. Here the CDR3 DNA reads TGTGCCAGCAGTTACGGCAGGCACAATGAGCAGTTCTTC.